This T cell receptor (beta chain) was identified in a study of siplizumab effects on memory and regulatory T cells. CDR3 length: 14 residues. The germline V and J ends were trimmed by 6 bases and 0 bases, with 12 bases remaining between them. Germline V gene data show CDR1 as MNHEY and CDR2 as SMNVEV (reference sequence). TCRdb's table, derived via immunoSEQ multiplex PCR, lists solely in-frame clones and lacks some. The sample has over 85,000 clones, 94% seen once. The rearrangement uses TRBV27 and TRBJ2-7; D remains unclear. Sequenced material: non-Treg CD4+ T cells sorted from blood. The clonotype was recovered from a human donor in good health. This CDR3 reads CASRRLENSYEQYF. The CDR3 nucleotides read TGTGCCAGCAGACGACTGGAAAACTCCTACGAGCAGTACTTC.